Below are 20 T cell receptor beta chains sequenced from a single sample in a study of vaccination effects on CD4 cells after COVID-19. No antigen has been assigned to these receptors. Assay used: immunoSEQ multiplex PCR; TCRdb lists only in-frame clones, some missing. The sample lists 47,000 or so clones, 60% to 75% occurring once. The culture ran for about 11 days, and then CD4+ T cells were isolated. Two-dose BNT162b2 or mRNA-1273 vaccination was given to participants. Sequencing was performed on CD4+ T cells from PBMCs cultured without peptide, taken after COVID-19 vaccination. The receptors stem from a human donor who received a COVID-19 vaccine.

A single count supports this clone. The V gene is TRBV14, the J gene TRBJ1-2; D gene ambiguous. The CDR3 has 14 amino acids. Germline assignment: CDR1 SGHDN and CDR2 FVKESK. Trimming removed 3 bases at V and 5 bases at J, with 13 bases between. The CDR3 nucleotides read TGTGCCAGCAGCCACTGGACCCGAGGATATGGCTACACCTTC. Protein: CASSHWTRGYGYTF.

The chain recombines TRBV2 with TRBJ1-2; possible D gene TRBD1, 5 bases. Trimming cost V 3 bases and J 4 bases, with 12 bases left between them. This CDR3 region has 14 residues. Germline V gene data show CDR1 as SNHLY and CDR2 as FYNNEI. The CDR3 DNA sequence: TGTGCCAGCAGTGAGAGACAGATGATCTATGGCTACACCTTC. Translated, it gives CASSERQMIYGYTF.

The chain uses TRBV27 and TRBJ2-5, with D possibly being TRBD2 (6 bases). Germline lookup yields CDR1 MNHEY and CDR2 SMNVEV (reference sequence). V was pared by 6 bases and J by 2 bases, with 7 bases between. The CDR3 is made up of 12 amino acids. The CDR3 bases are TGTGCCAGCAGGGGGACTCAAGAGACCCAGTACTTC. Its translation: CASRGTQETQYF.

V gene TRBV10-3 combines with J gene TRBJ2-3, with 12 bases that match TRBD2. CDR3 length: 18 amino acids. Per germline, CDR1 ENHRY and CDR2 SYGVKD. With 4 bases clipped from V and 4 bases from J, the junction kept 12 bases outside the gene matches. The CDR3 is CAISVVRLAGGLADTQYF. CDR3 coding DNA: TGTGCCATCAGTGTAGTCCGGCTAGCGGGGGGGCTGGCAGATACGCAGTATTTT.

The J gene is TRBJ1-5, the V gene TRBV2; D ambiguous. Germline loops: CDR1 SNHLY, CDR2 FYNNEI. V was trimmed by 6 bases and J by 7 bases, leaving 13 bases between them. The CDR3 sequence is 13 residues long. CDR3 DNA: TGTGCCAGCAGCGTACTGATGGGGCAGCCCCAGCATTTT. It translates to CASSVLMGQPQHF.

The rearrangement uses TRBV30 and TRBJ1-1; 8 nucleotides align to TRBD1. The germline CDR1 and CDR2 sequences are GTSNPN and SVGIG (reference sequence). J gave up 5 bases and V 0 bases, and 5 bases lay outside the gene matches. The CDR3 runs 14 residues. CDR3 DNA sequence: TGTGCCTGGAGTGTGTTTACAGGGGGTACTGAAGCTTTCTTT. Encoded protein: CAWSVFTGGTEAFF.

The chain is built from TRBV9 and TRBJ2-1; 13 bases are a match to TRBD2. This CDR3 contains 14 residues. Germline assignment: CDR1 SGDLS and CDR2 YYNGEE. Trimming took 5 bases from V and 7 from J; bases not matched to a gene: 3. The chain's CDR3 is CASRGLAGSNEQFF. DNA of the CDR3: TGTGCCAGCAGGGGACTAGCGGGGTCGAATGAGCAGTTCTTC.

The V gene is TRBV18, the J gene TRBJ2-7, with 9 bases identical to TRBD1. V trimming: 6 bases; J trimming: 2 bases; junction bases outside the gene matches: 5. The CDR3 runs 14 residues. Germline V CDR1 and CDR2: KGHSH, LQKENI. The CDR3 is CASSTGTGTYEQYF. The CDR3 coding sequence is TGTGCCAGCTCGACCGGGACAGGGACCTACGAGCAGTACTTC.

The rearrangement links TRBV10-3 to TRBJ2-2, with 11 bases matching TRBD2. CDR3 length equals 15 residues. From germline, CDR1 is ENHRY and CDR2 SYGVKD. After removal of 4 bases from V and 7 bases from J, the junction contained 5 bases not matched to a gene. The CDR3 protein is CAISVRLAGGGELFF. CDR3 nucleotides: TGTGCCATCAGTGTTCGGCTAGCGGGAGGCGGGGAGCTGTTTTTT.

The genes are TRBV6-5 and TRBJ1-2, with 8 nucleotides matching TRBD1. From germline, CDR1 is MNHEY and CDR2 SVGAGI. J was trimmed by 2 bases and V by 4 bases; bases with no gene match: 0. The CDR3 extends over 13 amino acids. CDR3 nucleotide sequence: TGTGCCAGCAGTTGGACAGGGAACTATGGCTACACCTTC. It is translated as CASSWTGNYGYTF.

The V call is TRBV5-1, the J call TRBJ2-7; 8 bases align to TRBD1. Germline CDR1 SGHRS, CDR2 YFSETQ. The CDR3 loop spans 15 amino acids. V was clipped by 0 bases and J by 3 bases; unmatched bases: 5. The CDR3 DNA reads TGCGCCAGCAGCTTGGAGTCAGGGGGCGGCTACGAGCAGTACTTC. It encodes CASSLESGGGYEQYF. Complete variable domain (other parts from reference TRBV5-1 and TRBJ2-7): KAGVTQTPRYLIKTRGQQVTLSCSPISGHRSVSWYQQTPGQGLQFLFEYFSETQRNKGNFPGRFSGRQFSNSRSEMNVSTLELGDSALYLCASSLESGGGYEQYFGPGTRLTVT.

The chain employs TRBV27 and TRBJ2-7; D uncertain. Germline V gives CDR1 MNHEY, CDR2 SMNVEV (reference sequence). V lost 1 base to trimming and J lost 5 bases, with 9 bases between them. CDR3 length: 13 amino acids. The CDR3 sequence is CASSLLWSDEQYF. CDR3 nucleotides: TGTGCCAGCAGTTTATTATGGAGCGACGAGCAGTACTTC.

The rearrangement joins TRBV18 to TRBJ2-4; D not certain. V was pared by 1 base and J by 5 bases, with 9 bases between. The CDR3 extends over 14 amino acids. Germline CDR1 and CDR2: KGHSH and LQKENI. CDR3 DNA sequence: TGTGCCAGCTCACCACAGGGATGGCAAAACATTCAGTACTTC. Translating gives CASSPQGWQNIQYF.

This clone was recorded a few times. The genes are TRBV2 and TRBJ1-4, with 11 nucleotides matching TRBD1. Germline-derived CDR1 and CDR2 are SNHLY and FYNNEI. J gave up 7 bases and V 6 bases, and 4 bases lay outside the gene matches. There are 14 residues in the CDR3. The CDR3 here is CASRAGTGGEKLFF. Written as DNA, the CDR3 is TGTGCCAGCAGGGCCGGGACAGGGGGTGAAAAACTGTTTTTT.

This clone has just a few counts. The chain uses TRBV7-9 and TRBJ1-2; D is perhaps TRBD1 (5 bases). CDR3 length equals 14 residues. Trimming took 4 bases from V and 1 from J, leaving 10 bases between them. CDR1 is SEHNR, CDR2 FQNEAQ, per germline (reference sequence). This CDR3 reads CASSYDSLNYGYTF. The CDR3 region has the DNA TGTGCCAGCAGCTATGACAGTCTTAACTATGGCTACACCTTC.

The V call is TRBV4-1, the J call TRBJ2-3; D possibly corresponds to TRBD1 (6 bases). The CDR3 contains 15 residues. V was pared by 2 bases and J by 1 base, with 10 bases between. Germline V gene lookup returns CDR1 MGHRA and CDR2 YSYEKL. The CDR3 is CASSQIGTRTDTQYF. DNA for the CDR3: TGCGCCAGCAGCCAAATCGGGACACGCACAGATACGCAGTATTTT.

The CDR3 DNA reads as TGCGCCAGCAGCTTATCCCGTCGGGATGGCTACACCTTC. This encodes CASSLSRRDGYTF. The rearrangement uses TRBV5-1 and TRBJ1-2; D gene unclear. V gave up 2 bases and J gave up 6 bases, with 11 bases separating them. In germline, CDR1 is SGHRS, CDR2 YFSETQ. The CDR3 is made up of 13 amino acids. The entire variable domain, with the rest obtained from reference TRBV5-1 and TRBJ1-2, is as follows: KAGVTQTPRYLIKTRGQQVTLSCSPISGHRSVSWYQQTPGQGLQFLFEYFSETQRNKGNFPGRFSGRQFSNSRSEMNVSTLELGDSALYLCASSLSRRDGYTFGSGTRLTVV.

The genes are TRBV3-1 (or the pseudogene TRBV3-2) and TRBJ2-2; no firm D call. Looked up from germline, CDR1 is LGHDT and CDR2 is YNNKEL (reference sequence). The ends were cut back, 4 bases at V and 6 bases at J, with 6 bases in the middle. The CDR3 runs 12 residues. The CDR3, as DNA: TGTGCCAGCAGCCCCACTCCCGGGGAGCTGTTTTTT. Protein: CASSPTPGELFF.

V is TRBV7-9 and J is TRBJ2-5, with 9 bases lining up with TRBD1. V shed 4 bases, J shed 5 bases, and the junction held 11 bases outside the gene matches. Germline CDR1 SEHNR, CDR2 FQNEAQ (reference sequence). CDR3 length: 16 amino acids. Here the CDR3 DNA reads TGTGCCAGCAGCTCTCACAGGGGGCTTATGACGGAGACCCAGTACTTC. This encodes CASSSHRGLMTETQYF. The full variable domain, rest sourced from reference TRBV7-9 and TRBJ2-5, is DTGVSQNPRHKITKRGQNVTFRCDPISEHNRLYWYRQTLGQGPEFLTYFQNEAQLEKSRLLSDRFSAERPKGSFSTLEIQRTEQGDSAMYLCASSSHRGLMTETQYFGPGTRLLVL.

J is TRBJ2-5 and V is TRBV18; 7 bases are a match to TRBD2. CDR1 KGHSH and CDR2 LQKENI come from the germline V gene. V trimming: 5 bases; J trimming: 4 bases; junction bases outside the gene matches: 4. The CDR3 contains 13 residues. CDR3: CASSSGGPETQYF. Here the CDR3 DNA reads TGTGCCAGCTCATCGGGGGGTCCAGAGACCCAGTACTTC.